These T cell receptor beta chains were read from a single sample in a study of patients and donors after allogeneic stem cell transplantation. TCRdb independently ran MiXCR on the RT-PCR reads; one entry per CDR3 protein. The data show 30,000 to 40,000 distinct CDR3 sequences, 35% to 40% seen once. Source material: blood, either unsorted or a sorted T cell fraction (not recorded which). These receptors were taken from a human donor who was either an allogeneic HSCT recipient or a stem cell or donor lymphocyte infusion donor (not recorded which). It is not recorded whose cells these are; they may come from a transplant donor. CDR3s include the opening cysteine and the closing phenylalanine or tryptophan. A D gene is named only where the DNA matches it firmly. Clone size is given for some rows only: seen once, a few or many times, or a class if the clone is expanded.

>NA|NA|TRBV4-2|TRBJ1-3
TGTGCCAGCAGCCGAACACAGGTCCCTGGAAACACCATATATTTT
CASSRTQVPGNTIYF
>few|TRBD1|TRBV4-3|TRBJ1-6
TGCGCCAGCAGCCAAGAAATGGGACAGGTAGACCATAATTCACCCCTCCACTTT
CASSQEMGQVDHNSPLHF
>NA|NA|TRBV6-5|TRBJ2-7
TGTGCCAGCAGTTCCCCGGGACTTAACTCCTACGAGCAGTACTTC
CASSSPGLNSYEQYF
>few|TRBD1|TRBV12-3/TRBV12-4|TRBJ1-2
TGTGCCACCCGGGACAGGGGGAACTATGGCTACACCTTC
CATRDRGNYGYTF
>few|NA|TRBV12-3/TRBV12-4|TRBJ1-5
TGTGCCAGCAATGGCGGAAATCAGCCCCAGCATTTT
CASNGGNQPQHF
>NA|NA|TRBV6-2/TRBV6-3|TRBJ2-2
TGTGCCAGCAGTTACAGGCGGATCCCCGGGGAGCTGTTTTTT
CASSYRRIPGELFF
>NA|NA|TRBV4-3|TRBJ1-2
TGCGCCAGCAGCCAAGCCGGCAGAACGCCCTATGGCTACACCTTC
CASSQAGRTPYGYTF
>NA|NA|TRBV20-1|TRBJ1-1
TGCAGTGCTAGCAGGCGGGGGAGGAACACTGAAGCTTTCTTT
CSASRRGRNTEAFF
>NA|NA|TRBV20-1|TRBJ1-4
TGCAGTGCTGGTCATGAAAAACTGTTTTTT
CSAGHEKLFF
>many|NA|TRBV5-8|TRBJ2-5
TGTGCCAGCAGCTTGGGTCGGGAGACCCAGTACTTC
CASSLGRETQYF
>NA|NA|TRBV6-1|TRBJ1-2
TGTGCCAGCAGTGAAGGAAAAATAGGCGGCTACACCTTC
CASSEGKIGGYTF
>few|NA|TRBV6-1|TRBJ1-2
TGTGCCAGCGAGGGGCTAGGGGCCAGCGGCTATGGCTACACCTTC
CASEGLGASGYGYTF
>few|TRBD2|TRBV20-1|TRBJ2-7
TGCAGTGCCTCTGGACTAGCGGGAGGCACCTACGAGCAGTACTTC
CSASGLAGGTYEQYF
>NA|NA|TRBV7-8|TRBJ1-1
TGTGCCAGCAGCTTAGACGGGTTGGACACTGAAGCTTTCTTT
CASSLDGLDTEAFF
>NA|TRBD1|TRBV10-3|TRBJ1-6
TGTGCCATCAGTGAGAGACAGGGGCATAATTCACCCCTCCACTTT
CAISERQGHNSPLHF
>few|NA|TRBV7-9|TRBJ1-5
TGTGCCAGCAGCTTAGCTGGTGGGGCCGGGACGGGAAGCAATCAGCCCCAGCATTTT
CASSLAGGAGTGSNQPQHF
>few|NA|TRBV5-4|TRBJ1-5
TGTGCCAGCAGCGAGGACCCGGGGGATGATCAGCCCCAGCATTTT
CASSEDPGDDQPQHF
>few|NA|TRBV5-1|TRBJ2-2
TGCGCCAGCAGCTTAGGACTCTTCACGGGCACCGGGGAGCTGTTTTTT
CASSLGLFTGTGELFF
>NA|TRBD2|TRBV19|TRBJ2-1
TGTGCCAGTAGTATTGTAGCGGGGGGCCCCCATGAGCAGTTCTTC
CASSIVAGGPHEQFF
>few|TRBD1|TRBV15|TRBJ1-5
TGTGCCACCAGCAGGGTACTCCGGGACAGATACAATCAGCCCCAGCATTTT
CATSRVLRDRYNQPQHF
>NA|NA|TRBV7-9|TRBJ2-2
TGTGCCAGCAGCTCCCCGGGGTTGGAGATCGGGGAGCTGTTTTTT
CASSSPGLEIGELFF
>NA|TRBD1|TRBV4-3|TRBJ1-5
TGCGCCAGCAGCCAAGAGTGGACAGGGCTTCAGCATTTT
CASSQEWTGLQHF
>once|TRBD1|TRBV4-1|TRBJ2-2
TGCGCCAGCAACAATAAACAGGGGGATTACACCGGGGAGCTGTTTTTT
CASNNKQGDYTGELFF
>NA|TRBD1|TRBV25-1|TRBJ2-7
TGTGCCAGCAGTGAACTCCGACAGGGTCCCGAGCAGTACTTC
CASSELRQGPEQYF
>many|NA|TRBV7-9|TRBJ1-4
TGTGCCAGCAGCTTAAGAGAAAAACTGTTTTTT
CASSLREKLFF
>NA|TRBD2|TRBV12-3/TRBV12-4|TRBJ2-2
TGTGCCAGCAGTATGGGACTAGAGAACACCGGGGAGCTGTTTTTT
CASSMGLENTGELFF
>NA|TRBD2|TRBV7-9|TRBJ2-3
TGTGCCAGCAGCCCACCTGGACTAGCGGGAGTCTCAGATACGCAGTATTTT
CASSPPGLAGVSDTQYF
>NA|TRBD1|TRBV5-1|TRBJ2-5
TGCGCCAGCATCGGACAGGGCCAAGAGACCCAGTACTTC
CASIGQGQETQYF
>NA|NA|TRBV12-3/TRBV12-4|TRBJ1-5
TGTGCCAGCAGTTTTGAGGGTGCCGGCAATCAGCCCCAGCATTTT
CASSFEGAGNQPQHF
>NA|NA|TRBV6-5|TRBJ1-1
TGTGCCAGCAGTTACTCCCTTACTCGCTTGAACACTGAAGCTTTCTTT
CASSYSLTRLNTEAFF
>few|TRBD1|TRBV12-3/TRBV12-4|TRBJ2-7
TGTGCCAGCAGCGCAAGCGGGACAGGGGGCTACGAGCAGTACTTC
CASSASGTGGYEQYF
>NA|NA|TRBV24-1|TRBJ1-5
TGTGCCACGGGGAGGGGCGACAATCAGCCCCAGCATTTT
CATGRGDNQPQHF
>NA|NA|TRBV18|TRBJ2-3
TGTGCCAGCTCCATCAGGTACACTGGCACAGATACGCAGTATTTT
CASSIRYTGTDTQYF
>many|NA|TRBV2|TRBJ2-5
TGTGCCAGCAGCTCATCGACAGTGCAAGAGACCCAGTACTTC
CASSSSTVQETQYF
>NA|TRBD2|TRBV6-5|TRBJ2-2
TGTGCCAGCAGTTACAGGACTAGCGGGAGCTATACCGGGGAGCTGTTTTTT
CASSYRTSGSYTGELFF
>once|NA|TRBV7-2|TRBJ2-3
TGTGCCAGCAGCTTAGCCAATGAGCGGATTAGCACAGATACGCAGTATTTT
CASSLANERISTDTQYF
>NA|TRBD2|TRBV29-1|TRBJ2-5
TGCAGCGTTGTCCCTAGCGGTGGGGAGACCCAGTACTTC
CSVVPSGGETQYF
>few|TRBD1|TRBV12-3/TRBV12-4|TRBJ1-1
TGTGCCAGCAGCCCCGGGACAGCTTACACTGAAGCTTTCTTT
CASSPGTAYTEAFF
>few|NA|TRBV5-1|TRBJ1-6
TGCGCCAGCAGCTTGGATGACAGGTCCTATAATTCACCCCTCCACTTT
CASSLDDRSYNSPLHF
>NA|NA|TRBV6-2/TRBV6-3|TRBJ1-2
TGTGCCAGCAGACCGGACCCGGACTATGGCTACACCTTC
CASRPDPDYGYTF
>few|NA|TRBV29-1|TRBJ2-1
TGCAGCGTTGAGGTCTATGAGCAGTTCTTC
CSVEVYEQFF
>few|NA|TRBV20-1|TRBJ1-2
TGCAGTGCTGGGGCAAAGGGTCCGAAATTCTATGGCTACACCTTC
CSAGAKGPKFYGYTF
>few|NA|TRBV10-3|TRBJ1-1
TGTGCCATCATCTCTGGGCCGCCCGGGGTCGACACTGAAGCTTTCTTT
CAIISGPPGVDTEAFF
>NA|NA|TRBV4-3|TRBJ1-2
TGCGCCAGCAGCCAAGATCGGCTGAACTATGGCTACACCTTC
CASSQDRLNYGYTF
>NA|NA|TRBV13|TRBJ2-1
TGTGCCAGCAGCCCTCCGCTCGGGGCCCTCAGGAGGAGCTCCTACAATGAGCAGTTCTTC
CASSPPLGALRRSSYNEQFF
>NA|NA|TRBV5-1|TRBJ1-3
TGCGCCAGCAGCTTGACGGGGCAGGAGTCAAACACCATATATTTT
CASSLTGQESNTIYF
>once|NA|TRBV19|TRBJ2-4
TGTGCCAGTAGTATAACGGGAGCCAAAAACATTCAGTACTTC
CASSITGAKNIQYF
>NA|TRBD2|TRBV24-1|TRBJ2-1
TGTGCCACCAGTGATCCTAGCGGGGGGGCCCGGGAGCAGTTCTTC
CATSDPSGGAREQFF
>NA|NA|TRBV2|TRBJ2-1
TGTGCCAGCAGTGACCCGGGGGGCAGCAATGAGCAGTTCTTC
CASSDPGGSNEQFF
>few|NA|TRBV29-1|TRBJ1-5
TGCAGCGTTGACCGGACGGCCTATAGGAGCAATCAGCCCCAGCATTTT
CSVDRTAYRSNQPQHF
>few|NA|TRBV29-1|TRBJ1-5
TGCAGCGGTCCGGGACGCAATCAGCCCCAGCATTTT
CSGPGRNQPQHF
>NA|TRBD2|TRBV5-1|TRBJ2-2
TGCGCCAGCAGCGCGGGACTAGCGAGCACCGGGGAGCTGTTTTTT
CASSAGLASTGELFF
>few|TRBD1|TRBV7-9|TRBJ1-5
TGTGCCAGCAGCTTAGGGACAGGGGGCGCAGGCCAGCCCCAGCATTTT
CASSLGTGGAGQPQHF
>few|TRBD2|TRBV3-1|TRBJ2-7
TGTGCCAGCAGATACCTTTGGACTAGTTCCTCCTACGAGCAGTACTTC
CASRYLWTSSSYEQYF
>few|NA|TRBV7-8|TRBJ2-3
TGTGCCAGCAGCTTAGAGGGGGGAGCAAGCACAGATACGCAGTATTTT
CASSLEGGASTDTQYF
>NA|NA|TRBV27|TRBJ2-1
TGTGCCAGCAGTCACAGACAGACGTACAATGAGCAGTTCTTC
CASSHRQTYNEQFF